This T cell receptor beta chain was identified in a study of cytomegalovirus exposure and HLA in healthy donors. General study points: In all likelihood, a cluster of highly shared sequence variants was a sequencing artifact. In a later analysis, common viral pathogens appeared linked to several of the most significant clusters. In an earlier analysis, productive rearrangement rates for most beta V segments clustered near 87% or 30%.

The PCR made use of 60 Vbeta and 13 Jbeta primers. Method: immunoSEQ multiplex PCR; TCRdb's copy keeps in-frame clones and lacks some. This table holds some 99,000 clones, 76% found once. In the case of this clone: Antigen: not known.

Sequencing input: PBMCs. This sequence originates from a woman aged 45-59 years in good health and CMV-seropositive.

The CDR3 region is CASSIGGDGETQYF. CDR3 coding DNA: TGTGCCAGTAGTATAGGGGGGGATGGGGAGACCCAGTACTTC. This rearrangement joins TRBV19 to TRBJ2-5; perhaps TRBD2 as D (6 bases). The CDR3 runs to 14 residues. CDR1 is LNHDA, CDR2 SQIVND, per germline (reference sequence). Trimming stripped 1 base from V and 5 bases from J, with 11 bases between.